The 21 T cell receptor beta chains listed next were all sequenced from one sample in a study of glioma-infiltrating T cells after dendritic cell vaccination. The repertoire was sequenced with immunoSEQ multiplex PCR; TCRdb's copy has only in-frame clones and lacks some. This table holds 80,000 to 95,000 clones, more than 75% found once. This material consisted of blood, taken before dendritic cell vaccination. The receptors come from a human donor with glioblastoma.

The chain recombines TRBV11-3 with TRBJ2-7, with a possible D match to TRBD1 (6 bases). Trimming pared 6 bases from V and 3 bases from J, leaving 15 bases between. The CDR3 extends over 14 amino acids. Germline lookup yields CDR1 SGHNT and CDR2 YENEEA. CDR3 protein: CASSLRDIFYEQYF. CDR3 in DNA: TGTGCCAGCAGTCTCAGGGACATTTTCTACGAGCAGTACTTC.

The rearrangement links TRBV6-4 to TRBJ1-2; no clear D gene. V was pared by 7 bases and J by 2 bases, with 11 bases between. CDR3 length equals 13 residues. The V gene's germline CDR1 is MRHNA and CDR2 SNTAGT. The CDR3 DNA reads as TGTGCCAGCATAACTTCCCGCAACTATGGCTACACCTTC. This gives the protein CASITSRNYGYTF.

This clone came up once. The chain couples TRBV2 to TRBJ2-1; 8 positions agree with TRBD2. After removal of 6 bases from V and 1 base from J, the junction contained 8 bases not matched to a gene. The CDR3 is 16 amino acids. Germline-derived CDR1 and CDR2 are SNHLY and FYNNEI. CDR3 nucleotides: TGTGCCAGCAGAGGGTTCGGGGGGGCATCCTACAATGAGCAGTTCTTC. Translated: CASRGFGGASYNEQFF.

This sequence joins TRBV5-1 and TRBJ1-1; D gene uncertain. V was shortened by 0 bases and J by 1 base, with 16 bases between the two germline ends. Germline CDR1 and CDR2: SGHRS and YFSETQ. CDR3 length: 17 amino acids. The CDR3 reads CASSLEINAERNTEAFF. The CDR3, as DNA: TGCGCCAGCAGCTTGGAGATTAATGCAGAGCGGAACACTGAAGCTTTCTTT.

The V and J genes are TRBV6-1 and TRBJ1-2; TRBD1 aligns across 7 bases. The CDR3 runs to 14 residues. The V segment lost 4 bases and the J segment 8 bases; nucleotides outside the gene matches: 10. Germline-derived CDR1 and CDR2 are MNHNS and SASEGT. As DNA, the CDR3 is TGTGCCAGCAGTGCACAGGGGCTGCTAAGAGGCTACACCTTC. Residues: CASSAQGLLRGYTF.

V and J are TRBV10-3 and TRBJ2-7, with D perhaps matching TRBD2 (6 bases). The CDR3 is made up of 13 amino acids. Trimming took 8 bases from V and 3 from J, leaving 14 bases between them. CDR1 is ENHRY and CDR2 is SYGVKD in the germline V gene. The CDR3 region is CAICKEGHYEQYF. For the CDR3, the DNA is TGTGCCATCTGCAAGGAGGGCCACTACGAGCAGTACTTC.

The gene calls are TRBV2 and TRBJ1-4; TRBD1 might be the D (6 bases). Germline CDR1 is SNHLY and CDR2 is FYNNEI. The V and J ends lost 7 bases and 3 bases respectively, with 9 bases between them. This CDR3 region has 13 residues. CDR3 nucleotides: TGTGCCAGCAAGGACAGAGCTAATGAAAAACTGTTTTTT. Its protein is CASKDRANEKLFF.

This clone occurred a few times. This chain connects TRBV18 to TRBJ1-2; TRBD1 might be the D (6 bases). Germline CDR1 KGHSH, CDR2 LQKENI. Trimming took 4 bases from V and 3 from J, leaving 15 bases between them. The length of the CDR3 is 15 residues. Here the CDR3 DNA reads TGTGCCAGCTCACTTCTCACAGGGTTTGACTATGGCTACACCTTC. This codes for CASSLLTGFDYGYTF.

The CDR3 DNA is TGTGCCTGGAGCTCGCCGACAGAACAGTACTTC. Protein: CAWSSPTEQYF. The chain has TRBV30 and TRBJ2-5; D might be TRBD1 (5 bases). The germline V and J ends were trimmed by 3 bases and 11 bases, with 13 bases remaining between them. Per germline, CDR1 GTSNPN and CDR2 SVGIG (reference sequence). CDR3 length: 11 amino acids.

V usage is TRBV6-1 and J usage is TRBJ2-1, with D unresolved. V lost 1 base and J lost 5, with 12 bases in between. The germline gives CDR1 MNHNS, CDR2 SASEGT. This CDR3 region has 15 residues. Written as DNA, the CDR3 is TGTGCCAGCAGTGAAGTCTGGGCAGATCACAATGAGCAGTTCTTC. It translates to CASSEVWADHNEQFF.

This clone appeared a few times. The gene calls are TRBV19 and TRBJ2-5; D is perhaps TRBD2 (5 bases). This CDR3 has 21 amino acids. Trimming took off 2 bases at V and 0 bases at J, with 28 bases between the two ends. Germline V gene sequence: CDR1 LNHDA, CDR2 SQIVND (reference sequence). The CDR3, as DNA: TGTGCCAGTAGTATAACGCTTCGGCAGGTAAACCCCCCCGGGGACCAAGAGACCCAGTACTTC. This encodes CASSITLRQVNPPGDQETQYF.

The rearrangement uses TRBV2 and TRBJ1-5; 8 bases agree with TRBD1. The V gene's germline CDR1 is SNHLY and CDR2 FYNNEI. The CDR3 runs to 16 residues. After removal of 7 bases from V and 4 bases from J, the junction contained 12 bases not matched to a gene. CDR3 DNA sequence: TGTGCCAGCACTCAAGACAGGGGCGTCATTAATCAGCCCCAGCATTTT. Protein: CASTQDRGVINQPQHF.

This chain links TRBV6-6 with TRBJ1-1; weak D call: TRBD1 (5 bases). Looked up from germline, CDR1 is MNHNY and CDR2 is SVGAGI (reference sequence). Trimming pared 10 bases from V and 4 bases from J, leaving 13 bases between. There are 12 residues in the CDR3. In nucleotides, the CDR3 is TGTGCCACACTCTCCGGGGGCACTGAAGCTTTCTTT. Translated: CATLSGGTEAFF.

The chain recombines TRBV7-9 with TRBJ2-3; D uncertain. Per the germline V gene, CDR1 is SEHNR and CDR2 is FQNEAQ (reference sequence). This CDR3 comprises 14 residues. Trimming took 7 bases from V and 2 from J, leaving 13 bases between them. The CDR3 DNA is TGTGCCAGCAACCCGCCAGGCTTCACAGATACGCAGTATTTT. Its translation: CASNPPGFTDTQYF.

The chain recombines TRBV25-1 with TRBJ2-2; D ambiguous. The CDR3 runs 14 residues. Between the trimmed V and J ends, which lost 1 base and 6 bases, there was a span of 9 bases. CDR1 and CDR2 (germline): MGHDK, SYGVNS. CDR3 residues: CASSEWVGPGELFF. CDR3 DNA sequence: TGTGCCAGCAGTGAATGGGTTGGGCCCGGGGAGCTGTTTTTT.

The chain's CDR3 is CASSLEGQGHYEQYF. CDR3 in DNA: TGTGCCAGCAGCTTGGAAGGACAGGGGCACTACGAGCAGTACTTC. The chain recombines TRBV5-4 with TRBJ2-7; 9 bases are a match to TRBD1. CDR1 SGHNT and CDR2 YYREEE come from the germline V gene (reference sequence). There are 15 residues in the CDR3. Trimming at V came to 0 bases and at J to 3 bases, leaving 4 bases not matched to a gene. Variable domain in full (rest from reference TRBV5-4 and TRBJ2-7): ETGVTQSPTHLIKTRGQQVTLRCSSQSGHNTVSWYQQALGQGPQFIFQYYREEENGRGNFPPRFSGLQFPNYSSELNVNALELDDSALYLCASSLEGQGHYEQYFGPGTRLTVT.

Only a few counts were recorded for this clone. The gene calls are TRBV2 and TRBJ1-2, with 8 bases aligning to TRBD1. Trimming cost V 5 bases and J 3 bases; bases outside gene matches: 2. The germline gives CDR1 SNHLY, CDR2 FYNNEI. The CDR3 is made up of 13 amino acids. CDR3 region: CASSPGQDYGYTF. The CDR3 coding sequence is TGTGCCAGCAGTCCGGGACAGGACTATGGCTACACCTTC.

The rearrangement uses TRBV19 and TRBJ1-5, with D tentatively TRBD1 (6 bases). This CDR3 region has 15 residues. Trimming removed 2 bases at V and 2 bases at J, with 10 bases between. Germline assignment: CDR1 LNHDA and CDR2 SQIVND (reference sequence). The CDR3 protein is CASSIQRQGNQPQHF. For the CDR3, the DNA is TGTGCCAGTAGTATACAGCGACAGGGCAATCAGCCCCAGCATTTT.

The V gene is TRBV9, the J gene TRBJ2-7, with 8 bases that match TRBD2. This CDR3 is built from 15 residues. Trimming cost V 0 bases and J 5 bases; bases outside gene matches: 7. The V gene's germline CDR1 is SGDLS and CDR2 YYNGEE. The CDR3 is CASSVEGLDIDEQYF. Written as DNA, the CDR3 is TGTGCCAGCAGCGTAGAGGGACTAGACATCGACGAGCAGTACTTC. The full variable domain, in which reference TRBV9 and TRBJ2-7 provide the parts outside the CDR3, is DSGVTQTPKHLITATGQRVTLRCSPRSGDLSVYWYQQSLDQGLQFLIQYYNGEERAKGNILERFSAQQFPDLHSELNLSSLELGDSALYFCASSVEGLDIDEQYFGPGTRLTVT.

This clone has only a few counts. The CDR3 DNA follows: TGTGCCAGCAGTGGTTCGGGACTCCAAGCTAACTATGGCTACACCTTC. Amino acid sequence: CASSGSGLQANYGYTF. V is TRBV6-1 and J is TRBJ1-2, with D perhaps TRBD1 (5 bases). Looked up from germline, CDR1 is MNHNS and CDR2 is SASEGT. Deletions cut 4 bases from V and 0 bases from J, with 15 bases between. The CDR3 loop spans 16 amino acids.

The CDR3 bases are TGCAGCTGTCGGACTGACACCACAGATACGCAGTATTTT. It encodes CSCRTDTTDTQYF. The gene calls are TRBV29-1 and TRBJ2-3, with a possible D match to TRBD2 (5 bases). Per germline, CDR1 SQVTM and CDR2 ANQGSEA. The CDR3 consists of 13 residues. V gave up 8 bases and J gave up 2 bases, with 14 bases separating them.